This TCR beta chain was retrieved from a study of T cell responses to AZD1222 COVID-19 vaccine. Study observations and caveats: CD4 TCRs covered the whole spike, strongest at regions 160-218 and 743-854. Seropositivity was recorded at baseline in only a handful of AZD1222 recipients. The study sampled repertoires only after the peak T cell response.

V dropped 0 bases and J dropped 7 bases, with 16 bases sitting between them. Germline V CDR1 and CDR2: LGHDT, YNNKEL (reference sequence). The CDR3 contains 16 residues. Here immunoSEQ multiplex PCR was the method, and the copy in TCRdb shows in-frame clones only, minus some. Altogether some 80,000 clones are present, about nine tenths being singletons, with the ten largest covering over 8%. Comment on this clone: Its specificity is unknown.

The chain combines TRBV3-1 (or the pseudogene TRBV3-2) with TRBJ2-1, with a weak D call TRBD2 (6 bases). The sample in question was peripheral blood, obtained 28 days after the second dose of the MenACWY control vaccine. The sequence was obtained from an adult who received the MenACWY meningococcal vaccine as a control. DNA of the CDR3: TGTGCCAGCAGCCAAGAACGACTAGTCCCCCCAAATGAGCAGTTCTTC. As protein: CASSQERLVPPNEQFF.